This T cell receptor beta chain was sequenced in a study of regulatory T cells in long-lasting Graves disease (dated by TCRdb to about 2021). About the investigation overall: Persistent Graves' disease was defined as persistently positive TSH receptor autoantibodies together with antithyroid drug treatment for over 5 years. The study took place in China and was registered as a clinical trial. On average, persistent Graves' disease patients in the clinical cohort had been on antithyroid drugs for roughly 11 years. Patients with persistent Graves' disease were compared with patients with newly diagnosed Graves' disease using TCR sequencing and RNA sequencing of peripheral blood. A total of around 35 samples were covered by TCR sequencing, comprising around 13 persistent and around 20 newly diagnosed Graves' disease patients. General study outcomes and caveats: Only the TCR beta chain was sequenced and analyzed. More public clonotypes were shared among persistent patients (under 3,000) than among newly diagnosed patients (under 1,000). Persistent disease showed preferential use of TRBV28, TRBJ1-2 and TRBJ2-5, whereas newly diagnosed disease favored TRBV20-1 and TRBJ2-1. Peripheral blood alone was examined, since thyroid tissue, which constituted the primary lesion, could not be accessed. Lower TCR Shannon entropy and fewer highly expanded clones were observed in persistent Graves' disease patients than in newly diagnosed patients, which suggested clonal expansion. The authors noted that the small sample size was a limitation that may lower accuracy.

Taken from cysteine to phenylalanine, the CDR3 has 19 residues. Solely the CDR3 DNA is kept, with 57 bases framed from the first base. Between the V and J ends, shortened by 1 base and 1 base respectively, the junction contains 19 bases. CDR1 and CDR2 are read off the germline V gene (reference sequence) as LGHDT and YNNKEL. For this clonotype: The antigen it recognizes is unknown. It has no much larger one-base neighbor in the sample; base qualities were not kept.

Reading the label with the study, this specimen's time point is: persistent/refractory GD, antithyroid drugs over 5 years with positive TRAb. For both TCR sequencing and RNA sequencing, RNA was extracted from PBMCs in TRIzol. The diagnosis of Graves' disease followed American Thyroid Association guidelines. Patients were recruited from an endocrinology department in Xi'an, China. Each patient gave roughly 10 milliliters of peripheral blood, collected in an EDTA anticoagulant tube. Ficoll Paque Plus density gradient separation was used to isolate PBMCs, and no further T cell sorting was performed. An Agilent 2100 Bioanalyzer and agarose gel were used to check RNA quality, and a NanoDrop 2000 was used to measure RNA concentration. The library relied on multiplex PCR. TCRdb shows the sequencer as Illumina HiSeq 4000. iRepertoire HTBI primers and Arm-PCR amplification of CDR3 regions were used to construct TCR beta libraries. Before sequencing, the PCR products went through gel purification. Regarding the original processing steps: Gene usage analysis of CDR3 amino acid clonotypes used the approximately 62 TRBV and fewer than 15 TRBJ segments found across samples. Filtered high-quality paired reads were merged into contigs using COPE and FqMerger. Contigs were aligned with BLAST to IMGT TRBV, TRBD and TRBJ reference genes, and CDR3 was defined per IMGT. Clonotypes above 0.1% frequency were classified as highly expanded clones. Repertoire diversity was measured by Shannon entropy, and V-J evenness by the Gini coefficient. Public clonotypes were defined as clonotypes shared by more than one individual. TCRdb reworked the public reads: Q25 trimming with fastp, MiXCR clone assembly, productive beta chains retained. Records with the same CDR3 protein are collapsed into one entry carrying the most frequent genes and DNA. For this entry, the V and J calls and clone size follow TCRdb and not the study's own pipeline. For this sample the table gives around 400,000 distinct CDR3 sequences, of which approximately 22% were detected only once. The top ten clones comprise roughly an eighth of the sample.

Recombination connected TRBV3-1 to TRBJ2-2; the D gene assignment is ambiguous. The input for sequencing was peripheral blood mononuclear cells (PBMCs), taken when the disease was refractory, from a patient treated with antithyroid drugs. This clonotype was sampled from a female donor with Graves disease. The CDR3 has the sequence CASSQGESPASKNTGELFF. The DNA is as follows: TGTGCCAGCAGCCAAGGAGAATCACCGGCCTCAAAGAACACCGGGGAGCTGTTTTTT. Reference TRBV3-1 and TRBJ2-2 proteins supply the regions before and after the CDR3; the full variable domain is: DTAVSQTPKYLVTQMGNDKSIKCEQNLGHDTMYWYKQDSKKFLKIMFSYNNKELIINETVPNRFSPKSPDKAHLNLHINSLELGDSAVYFCASSQGESPASKNTGELFFGEGSRLTVL.